This TCR beta chain was captured by sequencing in a study of cytomegalovirus exposure and HLA in healthy donors. Study-level points and caveats: Earlier analysis looked at TCR beta V segments, and most were productive about 87% or about 30% of the time. DRB1 showed the most TCR associations and HLA-C the fewest in a later analysis, as rates varied by HLA locus.

Comment on this clone: Its antigen is still unknown.

The primer mix had 60 Vbeta and 13 Jbeta primers. Sequencing was performed with immunoSEQ multiplex PCR; in TCRdb, only in-frame clones are kept and a portion is missing. The table includes around 36,000 clones, more than 80% detected once. The CDR3 covers 14 residues. V shed 3 bases and J shed 1 base, with 9 bases lying between them. Germline CDR1 and CDR2: MGHDK and SYGVNS. The sequenced material came from PBMCs. The chain recombines TRBV25-1 with TRBJ1-1, with D unresolved. The sequence was collected from a woman in her 40s in good health and CMV-seropositive. The CDR3 reads CASSEGGWNTEAFF. CDR3 bases: TGTGCCAGCAGTGAGGGCGGGTGGAACACTGAAGCTTTCTTT.